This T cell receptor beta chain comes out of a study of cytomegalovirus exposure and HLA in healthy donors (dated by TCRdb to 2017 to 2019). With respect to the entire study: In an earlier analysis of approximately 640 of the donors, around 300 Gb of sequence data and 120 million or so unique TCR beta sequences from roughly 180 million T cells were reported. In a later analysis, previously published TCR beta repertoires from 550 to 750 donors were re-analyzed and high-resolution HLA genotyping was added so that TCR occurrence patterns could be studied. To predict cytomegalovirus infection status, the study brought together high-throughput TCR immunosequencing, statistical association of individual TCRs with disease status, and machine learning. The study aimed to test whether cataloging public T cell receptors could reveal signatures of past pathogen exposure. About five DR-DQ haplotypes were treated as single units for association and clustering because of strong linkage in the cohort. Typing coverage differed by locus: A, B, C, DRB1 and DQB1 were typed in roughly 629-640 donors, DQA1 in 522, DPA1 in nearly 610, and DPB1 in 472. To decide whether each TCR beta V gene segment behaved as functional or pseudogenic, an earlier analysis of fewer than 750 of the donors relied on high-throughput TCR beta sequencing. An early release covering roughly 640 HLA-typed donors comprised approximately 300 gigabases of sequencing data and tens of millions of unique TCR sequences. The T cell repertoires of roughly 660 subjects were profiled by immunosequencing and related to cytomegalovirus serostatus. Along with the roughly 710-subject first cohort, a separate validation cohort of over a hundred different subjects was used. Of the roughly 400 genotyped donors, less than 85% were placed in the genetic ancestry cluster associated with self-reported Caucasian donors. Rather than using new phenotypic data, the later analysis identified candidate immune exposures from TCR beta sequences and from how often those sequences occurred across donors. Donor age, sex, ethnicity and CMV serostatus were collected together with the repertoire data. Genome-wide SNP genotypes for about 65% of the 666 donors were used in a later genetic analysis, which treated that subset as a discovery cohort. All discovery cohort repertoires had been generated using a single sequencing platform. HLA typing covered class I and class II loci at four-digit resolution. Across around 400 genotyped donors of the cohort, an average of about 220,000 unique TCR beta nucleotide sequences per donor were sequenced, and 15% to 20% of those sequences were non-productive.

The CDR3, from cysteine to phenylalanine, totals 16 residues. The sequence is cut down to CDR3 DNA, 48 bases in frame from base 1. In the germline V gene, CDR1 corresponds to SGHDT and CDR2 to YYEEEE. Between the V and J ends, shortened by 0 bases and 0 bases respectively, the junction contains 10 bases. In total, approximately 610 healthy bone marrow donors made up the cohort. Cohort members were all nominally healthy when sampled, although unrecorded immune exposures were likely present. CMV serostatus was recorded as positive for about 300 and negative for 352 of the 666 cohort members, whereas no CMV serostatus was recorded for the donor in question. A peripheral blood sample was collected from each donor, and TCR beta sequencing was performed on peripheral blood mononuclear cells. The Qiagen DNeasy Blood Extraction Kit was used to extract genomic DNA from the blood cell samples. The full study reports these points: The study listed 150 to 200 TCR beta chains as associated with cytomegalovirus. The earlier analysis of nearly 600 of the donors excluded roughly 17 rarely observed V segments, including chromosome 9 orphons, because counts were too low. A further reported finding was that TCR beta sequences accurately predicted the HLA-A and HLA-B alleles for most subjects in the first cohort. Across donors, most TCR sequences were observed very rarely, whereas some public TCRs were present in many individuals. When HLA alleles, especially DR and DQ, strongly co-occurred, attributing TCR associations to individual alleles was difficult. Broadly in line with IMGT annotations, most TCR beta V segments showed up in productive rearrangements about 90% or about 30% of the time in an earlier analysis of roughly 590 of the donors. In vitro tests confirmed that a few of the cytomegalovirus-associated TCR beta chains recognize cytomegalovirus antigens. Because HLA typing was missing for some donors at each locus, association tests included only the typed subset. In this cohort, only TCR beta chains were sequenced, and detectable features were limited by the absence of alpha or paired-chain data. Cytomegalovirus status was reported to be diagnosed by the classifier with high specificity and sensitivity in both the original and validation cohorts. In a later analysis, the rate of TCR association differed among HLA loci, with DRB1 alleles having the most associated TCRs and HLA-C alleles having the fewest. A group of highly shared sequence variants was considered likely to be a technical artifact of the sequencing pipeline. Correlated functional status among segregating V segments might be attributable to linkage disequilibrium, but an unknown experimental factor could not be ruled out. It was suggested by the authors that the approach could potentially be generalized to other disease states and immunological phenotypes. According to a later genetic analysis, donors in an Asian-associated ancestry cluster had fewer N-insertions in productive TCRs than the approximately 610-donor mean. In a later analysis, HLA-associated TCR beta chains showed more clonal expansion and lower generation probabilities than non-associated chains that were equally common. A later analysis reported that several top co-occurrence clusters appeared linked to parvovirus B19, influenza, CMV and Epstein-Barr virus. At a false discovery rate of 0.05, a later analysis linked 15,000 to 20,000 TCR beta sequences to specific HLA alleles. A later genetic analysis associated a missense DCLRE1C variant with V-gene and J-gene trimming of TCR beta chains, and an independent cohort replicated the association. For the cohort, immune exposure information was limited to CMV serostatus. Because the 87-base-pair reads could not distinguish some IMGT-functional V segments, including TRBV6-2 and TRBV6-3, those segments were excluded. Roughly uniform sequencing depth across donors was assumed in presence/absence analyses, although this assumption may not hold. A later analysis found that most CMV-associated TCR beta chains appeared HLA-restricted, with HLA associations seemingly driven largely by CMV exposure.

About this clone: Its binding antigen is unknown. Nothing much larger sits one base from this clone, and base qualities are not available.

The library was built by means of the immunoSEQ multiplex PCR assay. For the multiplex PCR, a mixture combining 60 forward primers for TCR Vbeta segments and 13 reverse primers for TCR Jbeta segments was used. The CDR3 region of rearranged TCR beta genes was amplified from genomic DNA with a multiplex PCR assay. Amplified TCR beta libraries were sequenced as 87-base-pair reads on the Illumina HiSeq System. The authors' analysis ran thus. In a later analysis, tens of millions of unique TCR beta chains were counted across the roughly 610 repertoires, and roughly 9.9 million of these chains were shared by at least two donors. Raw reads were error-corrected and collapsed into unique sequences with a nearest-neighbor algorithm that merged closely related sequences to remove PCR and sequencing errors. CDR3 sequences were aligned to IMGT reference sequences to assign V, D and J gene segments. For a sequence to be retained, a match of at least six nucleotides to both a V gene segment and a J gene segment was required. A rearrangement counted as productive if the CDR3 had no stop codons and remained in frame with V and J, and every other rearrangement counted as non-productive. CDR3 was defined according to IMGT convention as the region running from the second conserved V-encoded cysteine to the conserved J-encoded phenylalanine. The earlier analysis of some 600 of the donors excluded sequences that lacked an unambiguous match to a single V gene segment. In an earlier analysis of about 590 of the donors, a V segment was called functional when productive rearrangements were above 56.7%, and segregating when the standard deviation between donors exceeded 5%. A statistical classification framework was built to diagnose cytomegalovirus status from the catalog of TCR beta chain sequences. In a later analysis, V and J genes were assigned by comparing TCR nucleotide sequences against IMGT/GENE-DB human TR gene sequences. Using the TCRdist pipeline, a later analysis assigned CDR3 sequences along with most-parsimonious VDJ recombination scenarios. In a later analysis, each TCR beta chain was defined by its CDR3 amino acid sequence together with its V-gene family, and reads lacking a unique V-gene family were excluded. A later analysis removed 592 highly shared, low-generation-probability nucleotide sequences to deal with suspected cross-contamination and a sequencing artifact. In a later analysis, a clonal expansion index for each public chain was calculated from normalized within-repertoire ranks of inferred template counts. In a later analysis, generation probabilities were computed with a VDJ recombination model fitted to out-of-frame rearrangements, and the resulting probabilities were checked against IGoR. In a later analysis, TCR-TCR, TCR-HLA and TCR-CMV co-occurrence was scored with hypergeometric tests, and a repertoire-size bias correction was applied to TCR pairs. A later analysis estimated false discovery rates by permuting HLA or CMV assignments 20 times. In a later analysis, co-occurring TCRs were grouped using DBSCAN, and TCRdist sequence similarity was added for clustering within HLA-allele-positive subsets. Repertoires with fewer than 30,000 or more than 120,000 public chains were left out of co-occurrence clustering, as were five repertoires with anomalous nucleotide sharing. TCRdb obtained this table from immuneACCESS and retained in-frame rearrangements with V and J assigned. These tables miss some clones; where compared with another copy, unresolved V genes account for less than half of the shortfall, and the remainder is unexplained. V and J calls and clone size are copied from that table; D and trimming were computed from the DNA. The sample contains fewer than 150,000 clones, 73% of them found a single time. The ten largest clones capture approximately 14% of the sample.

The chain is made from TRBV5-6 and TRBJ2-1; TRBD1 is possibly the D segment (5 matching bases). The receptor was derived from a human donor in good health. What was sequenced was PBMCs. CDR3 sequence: CASSLAGRGSYNEQFF. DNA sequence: TGTGCCAGCAGCTTGGCCGGTAGGGGCTCCTACAATGAGCAGTTCTTC.